Given below is one TCR beta chain in context. Its target is not known. The sample belongs to a study of CD8 T cell repertoires and HIV-1 epitope variants. CDR3 length: 15 amino acids. V lost 2 bases and J lost 3, with 8 bases in between. Germline CDR1 is MDHEN and CDR2 is SYDVKM. TCRdb's table, derived via immunoSEQ multiplex PCR, lists solely in-frame clones and lacks some. The table shows approximately 3,000 clones, with less than 70% occurring only once. V usage is TRBV28 and J usage is TRBJ2-6; the D gene could be TRBD1 or TRBD2 (5 bases each). The material sequenced was cultured CD8+ T cells derived from PBMCs. The sequence was obtained from a male donor with HIV. Here the CDR3 reads CASSLSGGGANVLTF. Written as DNA, the CDR3 is TGTGCCAGCAGTTTAAGTGGGGGTGGGGCCAACGTCCTGACTTTC.